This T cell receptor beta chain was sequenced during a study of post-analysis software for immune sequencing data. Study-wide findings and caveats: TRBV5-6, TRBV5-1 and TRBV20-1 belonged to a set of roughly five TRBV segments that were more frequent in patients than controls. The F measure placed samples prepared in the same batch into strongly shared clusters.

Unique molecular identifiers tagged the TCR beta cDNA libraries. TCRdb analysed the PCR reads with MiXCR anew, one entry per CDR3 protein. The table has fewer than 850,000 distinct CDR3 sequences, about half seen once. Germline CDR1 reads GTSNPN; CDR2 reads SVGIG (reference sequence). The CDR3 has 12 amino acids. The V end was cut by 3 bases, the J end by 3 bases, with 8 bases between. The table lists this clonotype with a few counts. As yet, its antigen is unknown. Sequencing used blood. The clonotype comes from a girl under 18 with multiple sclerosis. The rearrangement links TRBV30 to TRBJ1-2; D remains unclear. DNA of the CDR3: TGTGCCTGGAGGTCCCTGGACTATGGCTACACCTTC. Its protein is CAWRSLDYGYTF.